Below, 26 T cell receptor beta chains from the same sample are listed, as sequenced in a study of blood T cell repertoires in COVID-19. Measured with immunoSEQ multiplex PCR; TCRdb has only the in-frame clones, and not every one. Of 200,000 or so clones detected, 80% to 90% appear once; the ten largest clones hold 10%. Sequences were obtained from peripheral blood. Source of these receptors: a woman aged 80 or over with acute or convalescent COVID-19.

Regarding this clone: Other DNA sequences in the same sample also yield this CDR3. The chain recombines TRBV19 with TRBJ1-5; 7 bases are a match to TRBD1. Germline V gives CDR1 LNHDA, CDR2 SQIVND (reference sequence). V was clipped by 5 bases and J by 2 bases; unmatched bases: 0. The CDR3 loop spans 13 amino acids. In nucleotides, the CDR3 is TGTGCCAGTAGTGGGACAGGCAATCAGCCCCAGCATTTT. Its protein is CASSGTGNQPQHF.

This chain connects TRBV19 to TRBJ1-2; the D gene is possibly TRBD1 (6 bases). V was pared by 5 bases and J by 6 bases, with 10 bases between. The length of the CDR3 is 12 residues. In germline, CDR1 is LNHDA, CDR2 SQIVND (reference sequence). CDR3 nucleotide sequence: TGTGCCAGTAGTCTTACAGGGAATGGCTACACCTTC. Translated: CASSLTGNGYTF.

This chain links TRBV18 with TRBJ2-3; 13 bases fit TRBD2. CDR3 length: 16 amino acids. Trimming removed 3 bases from V and 2 bases from J; junction bases left unmatched: 2. Germline CDR1 and CDR2: KGHSH and LQKENI. In DNA, the CDR3 is TGTGCCAGCTCACCGACTAGCGGGAGGCTCACAGATACGCAGTATTTT. Protein sequence: CASSPTSGRLTDTQYF.

J is TRBJ2-2 and V is TRBV11-3, with 8 bases lining up with TRBD2. The CDR3 has 14 amino acids. Germline V CDR1 and CDR2: SGHNT, YENEEA. Unmatched junction bases numbered 1, after V lost 6 bases and J lost 1 base. CDR3 bases: TGTGCCAGCAGGCTAGCGGGGAACACCGGGGAGCTGTTTTTT. Translated: CASRLAGNTGELFF.

V is TRBV27 and J is TRBJ1-4, with a weak D call TRBD1 (5 bases). The CDR3 sequence is 15 residues long. V was cut by 2 bases and J by 7 bases, with 14 bases left in between. In germline, CDR1 is MNHEY, CDR2 SMNVEV (reference sequence). The CDR3 protein is CASSLGRGGGEKLFF. As DNA, the CDR3 is TGTGCCAGCAGTTTAGGGAGGGGCGGGGGTGAAAAACTGTTTTTT.

This chain connects TRBV1 to TRBJ2-5; no DNA check was done on the table's D call, TRBD2. TRBV1 is deemed a pseudogene. The CDR3 loop spans 19 amino acids. CDR3 in DNA: TGCACCAGCAGCCAAGGAACTAGCGGGACTCAGAGAGAACAAGAGACCCAGTACTTC. Translating gives CTSSQGTSGTQREQETQYF.

This chain connects TRBV30 to TRBJ2-1, with TRBD2 identical over 9 bases. Trimming cost V 4 bases and J 9 bases; bases outside gene matches: 13. Germline V gives CDR1 GTSNPN, CDR2 SVGIG (reference sequence). This CDR3 has 15 amino acids. The DNA of the CDR3 is TGTGCCTGGAATGGGGGCGGGGGGGCGGATTTTGAGCAGTTCTTC. The encoded protein is CAWNGGGGADFEQFF.

This clone was picked up one time. The rearrangement joins TRBV2 to TRBJ1-4, with 7 bases that match TRBD1. The CDR3 spans 14 residues. Losses at the gene ends were 7 bases for V and 3 bases for J; bases not matched to a gene: 5. Per the germline V gene, CDR1 is SNHLY and CDR2 is FYNNEI. CDR3 DNA sequence: TGTGCCAGCACCACCCAGGGGGCTAATGAAAAACTGTTTTTT. Translating it yields CASTTQGANEKLFF.

The chain uses TRBV7-9 and TRBJ2-5, with D possibly matching TRBD2 (7 bases). Per the germline V gene, CDR1 is SEHNR and CDR2 is FQNEAQ (reference sequence). CDR3 length equals 14 residues. Between the trimmed V and J ends, which lost 6 bases and 5 bases, there was a span of 16 bases. The CDR3 bases are TGTGCCAGCAGACTGGGGGCGGGAGAGGAGACCCAGTACTTC. Translating gives CASRLGAGEETQYF.

The chain links TRBV9 to TRBJ2-7; 8 bases align to TRBD2. V shed 3 bases, J shed 4 bases, and the junction held 12 bases outside the gene matches. The CDR3 totals 16 residues. CDR1 is SGDLS, CDR2 YYNGEE, per germline. CDR3 sequence (DNA): TGTGCCAGCAGCGCGATTCCGGGACTAGACGCTTACGAGCAGTACTTC. Translating it yields CASSAIPGLDAYEQYF.

The chain recombines TRBV30 with TRBJ1-4; D might be TRBD1 (5 bases). This CDR3 is 14 amino acids long. Germline CDR1 and CDR2: GTSNPN and SVGIG (reference sequence). The ends were cut back, 0 bases at V and 3 bases at J, with 8 bases in the middle. The CDR3 reads CAWSVGAANEKLFF. CDR3 coding DNA: TGTGCCTGGAGTGTAGGGGCTGCTAATGAAAAACTGTTTTTT.

The chain uses TRBV18 and TRBJ1-4; TRBD1 might be the D (6 bases). The CDR3 totals 14 residues. Trimming removed 5 bases at V and 5 bases at J, with 12 bases between. Looked up from germline, CDR1 is KGHSH and CDR2 is LQKENI. This CDR3 reads CASSSRGTNEKLFF. Written as DNA, the CDR3 is TGTGCCAGCTCATCGAGGGGGACGAATGAAAAACTGTTTTTT.

The CDR3 sequence is CASSFVRGGLGETQYF. In DNA, the CDR3 is TGTGCCAGCAGCTTTGTCCGGGGGGGTTTGGGAGAGACCCAGTACTTC. This rearrangement joins TRBV7-9 to TRBJ2-5; the match to TRBD2 covers 8 bases. The CDR3 spans 16 residues. V lost 3 bases and J lost 4; bases outside the gene matches: 10. Per the germline V gene, CDR1 is SEHNR and CDR2 is FQNEAQ (reference sequence).

CDR3 protein: CAISPGLAGEETQYF. In nucleotides, the CDR3 is TGTGCCATCAGTCCGGGACTAGCGGGAGAAGAGACCCAGTACTTC. The gene calls are TRBV10-3 and TRBJ2-5; 14 bases fit TRBD2. Germline V gene data show CDR1 as ENHRY and CDR2 as SYGVKD. The CDR3 length is 15 residues. After removal of 5 bases from V and 3 bases from J, the junction contained 2 bases not matched to a gene.

The chain combines TRBV6-5 with TRBJ1-2; D possibly corresponds to TRBD1 (5 bases). The CDR3 spans 14 residues. Trimming shortened V by 2 bases and J by 4 bases, and 11 bases separated the two germline ends. Per germline, CDR1 MNHEY and CDR2 SVGAGI. The CDR3 sequence is CASSYLSGGYGYTF. For the CDR3, the DNA is TGTGCCAGCAGTTACCTGTCCGGGGGCTATGGCTACACCTTC.

The rearrangement uses TRBV11-3 and TRBJ2-7, with 10 bases aligning to TRBD1. This CDR3 is built from 15 residues. Germline assignment: CDR1 SGHNT and CDR2 YENEEA. J lost 4 bases, V lost 0 bases, and 3 bases had no gene match. This CDR3 reads CASSLETGGGYEQYF. In DNA, the CDR3 is TGTGCCAGCAGCTTAGAGACAGGGGGCGGGTACGAGCAGTACTTC. Full variable domain (outside the CDR3, taken from reference TRBV11-3 and TRBJ2-7): EAGVVQSPRYKIIEKKQPVAFWCNPISGHNTLYWYLQNLGQGPELLIRYENEEAVDDSQLPKDRFSAERLKGVDSTLKIQPAELGDSAVYLCASSLETGGGYEQYFGPGTRLTVT.

The chain carries TRBV28 and TRBJ2-7, with D possibly being TRBD2 (6 bases). The V end was cut by 2 bases, the J end by 7 bases, with 27 bases between. Germline V lookup: CDR1 MDHEN, CDR2 SYDVKM. The CDR3 is 18 amino acids. In nucleotides, the CDR3 is TGTGCCAGCAGTTTAACCGGGGGAGAAGGCAGGGCCGCGAGGGAGCAGTACTTC. Translating it yields CASSLTGGEGRAAREQYF.

This clone was detected a few times. V gene TRBV12-1 combines with J gene TRBJ1-6. TRBV12-1 is a listed pseudogene. The CDR3 is 12 amino acids. The CDR3 nucleotides are TGTGCCAGCAGCAGCCCCGTTTCACCCCTCCACTTT. Translated, it gives CASSSPVSPLHF.

Here the CDR3 reads CASSNIRGAHNEQFF. For the CDR3, the DNA is TGCGCCAGCAGCAATATCCGGGGGGCTCACAATGAGCAGTTCTTC. V gene TRBV5-1 combines with J gene TRBJ2-1; maybe TRBD2 (7 bases). This CDR3 has 15 amino acids. Trimming took 4 bases from V and 5 from J, leaving 16 bases between them. The germline V gene has CDR1 SGHRS and CDR2 YFSETQ.

This clone was found a few times. The V gene is TRBV12-5, the J gene TRBJ2-5, with TRBD1 identical over 7 bases. The V gene's germline CDR1 is LGHNT and CDR2 FRNRAP. CDR3 size: 16 residues. Trimming took 1 base from V and 2 from J; bases not matched to a gene: 7. Here the CDR3 DNA reads TGTGCTAGTGGTTTGGGCACAGGGGCCAGACAAGAGACCCAGTACTTC. It codes for CASGLGTGARQETQYF.

The gene calls are TRBV14 and TRBJ2-3, with D unresolved. Germline CDR1 reads SGHDN; CDR2 reads FVKESK. There are 12 residues in the CDR3. Trimming pared 4 bases from V and 5 bases from J, leaving 7 bases between. The CDR3 coding sequence is TGTGCCAGCAGCCCTATCGGAGATACGCAGTATTTT. Its protein is CASSPIGDTQYF.

The V call is TRBV3-1 (or the pseudogene TRBV3-2), the J call TRBJ1-3; maybe TRBD1 (5 bases). The CDR3 loop spans 16 amino acids. Germline lookup yields CDR1 LGHDT and CDR2 YNNKEL (reference sequence). V was shortened by 4 bases and J by 0 bases, with 13 bases between the two germline ends. The DNA of the CDR3 is TGTGCCAGCAGCCCCACGTTCGGACACTCTGGAAACACCATATATTTT. Its protein is CASSPTFGHSGNTIYF.

V usage is TRBV18 and J usage is TRBJ2-3; 7 bases are shared with TRBD2. Trimming removed 3 bases from V and 1 base from J; junction bases left unmatched: 7. The CDR3 consists of 16 residues. Per the germline V gene, CDR1 is KGHSH and CDR2 is LQKENI. In DNA, the CDR3 is TGTGCCAGCTCACCCACGCAGGCGGGAGGCACAGATACGCAGTATTTT. This codes for CASSPTQAGGTDTQYF.

This chain links TRBV6-1 with TRBJ1-5; D remains ambiguous. CDR1 and CDR2 from the germline V gene are MNHNS and SASEGT. V lost 0 bases and J lost 4, with 10 bases in between. The CDR3 has 15 residues. The CDR3 nucleotides read TGTGCCAGCAGTGAAGCGGTACAGCCGAATCAGCCCCAGCATTTT. As protein: CASSEAVQPNQPQHF.

V is TRBV3-1 (or the pseudogene TRBV3-2) and J is TRBJ1-2; 8 nucleotides line up with TRBD1. J gave up 4 bases and V 4 bases, and 5 bases lay outside the gene matches. CDR3 size: 14 residues. Germline CDR1 is LGHDT and CDR2 is YNNKEL (reference sequence). The CDR3 DNA follows: TGTGCCAGCAGCCGGGCAGGGGGCTTCTATGGCTACACCTTC. Its protein is CASSRAGGFYGYTF.

The chain recombines TRBV30 with TRBJ2-5, with D tentatively TRBD2 (6 bases). The V end was cut by 3 bases, the J end by 7 bases, with 12 bases between. The V gene's germline CDR1 is GTSNPN and CDR2 SVGIG (reference sequence). CDR3 length equals 12 residues. Here the CDR3 DNA reads TGTGCCTGGAGGCCCCCCGGGGGGACCCAGTACTTC. Encoded protein: CAWRPPGGTQYF. Based on the CDR3 plus reference TRBV30 and TRBJ2-5, the full variable domain is SQTIHQWPATLVQPVGSPLSLECTVEGTSNPNLYWYRQAAGRGLQLLFYSVGIGQISSEVPQNLSASRPQDRQFILSSKKLLLSDSGFYLCAWRPPGGTQYFGPGTRLLVL.